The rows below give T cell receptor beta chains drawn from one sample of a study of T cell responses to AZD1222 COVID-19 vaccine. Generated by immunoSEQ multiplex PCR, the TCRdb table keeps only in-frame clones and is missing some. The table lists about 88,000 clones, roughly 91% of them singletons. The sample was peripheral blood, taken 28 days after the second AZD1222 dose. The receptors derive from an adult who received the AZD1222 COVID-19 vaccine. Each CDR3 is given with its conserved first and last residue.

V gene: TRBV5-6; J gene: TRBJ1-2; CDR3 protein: CASSLKGYYGYTF
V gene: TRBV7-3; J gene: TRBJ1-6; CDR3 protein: CASSLGGGYYSPLHF
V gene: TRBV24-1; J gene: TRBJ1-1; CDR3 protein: CATSPCRGNTEAFF
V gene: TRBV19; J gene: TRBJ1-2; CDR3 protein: CASFVGGRGGYYGYTF
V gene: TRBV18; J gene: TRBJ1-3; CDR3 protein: CASSPTLGIEDTIYF
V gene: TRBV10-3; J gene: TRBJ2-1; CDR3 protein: CAISEPGTPRDHEQFF
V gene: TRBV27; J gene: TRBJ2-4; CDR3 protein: CASSFRGGRVAKNIQYF
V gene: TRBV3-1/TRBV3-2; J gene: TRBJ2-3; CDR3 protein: CASSQDIGGAKDTQYF
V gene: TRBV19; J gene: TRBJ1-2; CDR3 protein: CASSIPREASYGYTF
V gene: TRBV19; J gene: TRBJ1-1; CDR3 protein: CASSITGLSTEAFF
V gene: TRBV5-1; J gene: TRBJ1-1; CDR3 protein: CASSFTGQGRLTEAFF
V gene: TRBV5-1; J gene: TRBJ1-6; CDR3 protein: CASSLELSYNSPLHF
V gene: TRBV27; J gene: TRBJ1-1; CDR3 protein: CASGHGDQAFF
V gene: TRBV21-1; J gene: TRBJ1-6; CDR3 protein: CASSKVRGNVTGNSPLHF
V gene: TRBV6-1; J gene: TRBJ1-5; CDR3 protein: CACGGIYSNQPQHF
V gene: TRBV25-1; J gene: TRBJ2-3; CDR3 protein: CASSGTGVGDTQYF
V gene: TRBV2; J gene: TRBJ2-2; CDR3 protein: CASSEGIGFPRDGELFF
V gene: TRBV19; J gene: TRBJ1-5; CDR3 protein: CASRGAGHQPQHF
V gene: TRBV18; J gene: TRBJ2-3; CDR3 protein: CASSPREPTDTQYF
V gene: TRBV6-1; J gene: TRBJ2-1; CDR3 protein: CASSGVGGDSYNEQFF
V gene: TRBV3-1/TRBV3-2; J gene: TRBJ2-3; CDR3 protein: CASSDGGPPDTQYF
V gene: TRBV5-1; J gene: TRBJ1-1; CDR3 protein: CASSTKPLQGGNTEAFF
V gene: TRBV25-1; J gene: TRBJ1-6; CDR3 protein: CASSSRDRGNSPLHF
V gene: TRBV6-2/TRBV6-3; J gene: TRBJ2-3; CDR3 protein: CASSSQGSGDTQYF
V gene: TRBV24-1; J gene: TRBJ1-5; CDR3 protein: CAIQGGAGQPQHF
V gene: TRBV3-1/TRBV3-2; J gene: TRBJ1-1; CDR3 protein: CASSQDSRAAEAFF
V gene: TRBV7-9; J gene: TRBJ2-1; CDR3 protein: CASSSQAGAEQFF
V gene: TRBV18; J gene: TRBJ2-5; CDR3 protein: CASSPRAAGRQETQYF
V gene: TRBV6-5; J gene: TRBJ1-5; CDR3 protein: CASRKGQYNQPQHF
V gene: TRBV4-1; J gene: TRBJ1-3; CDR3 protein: CASSQTGTGYSGNTIYF
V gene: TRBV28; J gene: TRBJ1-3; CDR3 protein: CASSLDLGNTIYF
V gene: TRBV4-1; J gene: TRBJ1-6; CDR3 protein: CASSEPHSSYNSPLHF
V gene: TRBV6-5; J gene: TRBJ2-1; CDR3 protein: CASMATLAGTNEQFF
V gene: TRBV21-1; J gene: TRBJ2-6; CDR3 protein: CASSNHRGSGANVLTF
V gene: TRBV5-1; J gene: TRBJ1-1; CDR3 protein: CASSLGTANTEAFF
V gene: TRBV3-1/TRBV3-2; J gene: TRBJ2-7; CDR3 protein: CASSQDFGGQGINEQYF
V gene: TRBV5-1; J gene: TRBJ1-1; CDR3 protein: CASSTVTNTEAFF
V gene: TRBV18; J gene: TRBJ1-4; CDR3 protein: CASSRGGGEKLFF
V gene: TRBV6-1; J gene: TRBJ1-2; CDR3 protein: CASSDGTIFGAIGYTF
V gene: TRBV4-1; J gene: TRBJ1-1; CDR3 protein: CASSQEVTDEAFF
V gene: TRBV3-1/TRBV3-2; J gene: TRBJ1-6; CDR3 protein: CASSQVGSPLHF
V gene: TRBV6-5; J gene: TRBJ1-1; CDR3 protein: CASSYSYGNTEAFF
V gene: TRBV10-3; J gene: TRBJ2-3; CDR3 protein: CAISEEGMSTDTQYF
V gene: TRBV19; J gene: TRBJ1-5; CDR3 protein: CASSTGILQPQHF
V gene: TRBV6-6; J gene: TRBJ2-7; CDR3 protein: CASSYGGRGTYEQYF
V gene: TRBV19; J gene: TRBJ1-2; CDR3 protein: CASSPQGFYGYTF
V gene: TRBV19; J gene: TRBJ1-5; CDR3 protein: CASRDRGSQPQHF